What follows are 15 T cell receptor beta chains derived from one specimen sequenced in a study of control samples from healthy donors and cancer patients. Measured with immunoSEQ multiplex PCR; TCRdb has only the in-frame clones, and not every one. Here the sample spans 180,000 or so clones, 91% being singletons. Specimen: blood. Source of these receptors: a woman in her 30s in good health.

The chain recombines TRBV6-2 or TRBV6-3 with TRBJ2-7, with 7 bases identical to TRBD1. The ends lost 3 bases at V and 1 base at J; junction bases unmatched: 6. The CDR3 is 15 amino acids. CDR1 and CDR2 (germline): MNHEY, SVGEGT. CDR3 sequence reads: CASSYRLGQSYEQYF. The CDR3, as DNA: TGTGCCAGCAGTTATCGCCTGGGACAGTCCTACGAGCAGTACTTC.

The rearrangement joins TRBV7-3 to TRBJ1-5, with D perhaps TRBD1 (5 bases). Trimming took off 1 base at V and 5 bases at J, with 6 bases between the two ends. There are 13 residues in the CDR3. CDR1 SGHTA and CDR2 FQGTGA come from the germline V gene. CDR3 in DNA: TGTGCCAGCAGCTTAAAAGGGGATCAGCCCCAGCATTTT. Its translation is CASSLKGDQPQHF.

CDR3 loop: CASSRPSGHKTSGPYNEQFF. CDR3 in DNA: TGCGCCAGCAGTCGCCCGTCGGGACATAAGACTAGCGGACCCTACAATGAGCAGTTCTTC. The V gene is TRBV23-1, the J gene TRBJ2-1, with 9 bases aligning to TRBD2. TRBV23-1 is sorted into the ORF group, with uncertain function. V trimming: 4 bases; J trimming: 2 bases; junction bases outside the gene matches: 18. The CDR3 runs to 20 residues.

The V gene is TRBV9, the J gene TRBJ1-1; a weak D match, TRBD1 (5 bases). This CDR3 contains 14 residues. Germline V gene data show CDR1 as SGDLS and CDR2 as YYNGEE. Trimming shortened V by 1 base and J by 7 bases, and 14 bases separated the two germline ends. DNA for the CDR3: TGTGCCAGCAGCGTACCCTCCCAGGGAGGTGAAGCTTTCTTT. This translates into CASSVPSQGGEAFF.

This clone came up once. The gene calls are TRBV5-6 and TRBJ1-2; no clear D gene. Trimming removed 1 base from V and 5 bases from J, with 9 bases in between. CDR1 SGHDT and CDR2 YYEEEE come from the germline V gene. This CDR3 has 13 amino acids. DNA for the CDR3: TGTGCCAGCAGCTTGTGGGGTGGGTATGGCTACACCTTC. Protein: CASSLWGGYGYTF.

The rearrangement links TRBV7-6 to TRBJ2-4; TRBD2 aligns across 13 bases. The V gene's germline CDR1 is SGHVS and CDR2 FNYEAQ. This CDR3 region has 16 residues. Germline trimming cut 6 bases from V and 1 base from J; bases unmatched to any gene: 3. The CDR3 sequence is CASSRGLAGAKNIQYF. In DNA, the CDR3 is TGTGCCAGCAGTCGGGGACTAGCGGGGGCCAAAAACATTCAGTACTTC.

This clone was counted a few times. The V and J genes are TRBV3-1 (or the pseudogene TRBV3-2) and TRBJ2-7, with 7 bases lining up with TRBD2. The ends lost 1 base at V and 6 bases at J; junction bases unmatched: 9. CDR1 LGHDT and CDR2 YNNKEL come from the germline V gene (reference sequence). This CDR3 is built from 15 residues. The CDR3 here is CASSQAVSGRGEQYF. The CDR3 coding sequence is TGTGCCAGCAGCCAAGCGGTTTCAGGGAGGGGCGAGCAGTACTTC.

This clone was detected once. The V gene is TRBV12-5, the J gene TRBJ2-3; TRBD2 matches at 12 bases. The V gene end was trimmed by 0 bases and the J gene end by 3 bases; junction bases not matched to a gene: 4. This CDR3 comprises 17 residues. In germline, CDR1 is LGHNT, CDR2 FRNRAP. The CDR3 spells CASGLVRLAGVTDTQYF. CDR3 nucleotide sequence: TGTGCTAGTGGTTTGGTCAGACTAGCGGGGGTAACAGATACGCAGTATTTT.

The rearrangement joins TRBV23-1 to TRBJ2-6; tentatively, D is TRBD1 (5 bases). TRBV23-1 qualifies as an ORF whose function is uncertain. The CDR3 has 14 amino acids. Between the trimmed V and J ends, which lost 7 bases and 2 bases, there was a span of 9 bases. As DNA, the CDR3 is TGCGCCAGCACCAGGGAAGCTGGGGCCAACGTCCTGACTTTC. It yields the protein CASTREAGANVLTF.

The chain combines TRBV6-6 with TRBJ1-1; weak D call: TRBD1 (5 bases). The V gene's germline CDR1 is MNHNY and CDR2 SVGAGI (reference sequence). The V gene lost 6 bases and the J gene lost 4 bases, with 9 bases spanning the gap. The CDR3 extends over 12 amino acids. Here the CDR3 reads CASRPDSTEAFF. CDR3 DNA: TGTGCCAGCAGACCCGACAGCACTGAAGCTTTCTTT.

V usage is TRBV24-1 and J usage is TRBJ2-5; TRBD2 agrees at 12 bases. This CDR3 spans 16 amino acids. From germline, CDR1 is KGHDR and CDR2 SFDVKD. V lost 7 bases to trimming and J lost 2 bases; unmatched junction nucleotides: 7. This CDR3 is CATSPSGREGQETQYF. DNA for the CDR3: TGTGCCACCAGCCCTAGCGGGAGGGAGGGTCAAGAGACCCAGTACTTC.

As concerns this clone: The identical CDR3 is also encoded by other nucleotide sequences in the sample. The chain employs TRBV5-1 and TRBJ2-3; 13 bases fit TRBD2. The CDR3 is 15 residues long. Unmatched junction bases numbered 4, after V lost 4 bases and J lost 5 bases. CDR1 SGHRS and CDR2 YFSETQ come from the germline V gene. As DNA, the CDR3 is TGCGCCAGCAGCCTGACTAGCGGGAGGATAGATACGCAGTATTTT. Its protein is CASSLTSGRIDTQYF.

The rearrangement uses TRBV19 and TRBJ2-7, with TRBD1 matching over 8 bases. Per the germline V gene, CDR1 is LNHDA and CDR2 is SQIVND (reference sequence). Unmatched junction bases numbered 6, after V lost 6 bases and J lost 5 bases. The CDR3 consists of 13 residues. The CDR3 bases are TGTGCCAGTAGAGGACAGGGTTGGAACGAGCAGTACTTC. Protein product: CASRGQGWNEQYF.

The rearrangement uses TRBV28 and TRBJ1-5; possibly TRBD1 for D (5 bases). Trimming stripped 2 bases from V and 3 bases from J, with 8 bases between. The CDR3 is made up of 14 amino acids. Germline CDR1 MDHEN, CDR2 SYDVKM. The CDR3 nucleotides are TGTGCCAGCAGTTTAGTAGGGGCCAATCAGCCCCAGCATTTT. Its protein product is CASSLVGANQPQHF.

J is TRBJ1-6 and V is TRBV3-1 (or the pseudogene TRBV3-2); 7 bases agree with TRBD1. The CDR3 totals 15 residues. The germline V gene encodes CDR1 LGHDT and CDR2 YNNKEL (reference sequence). V trimming: 1 base; J trimming: 5 bases; junction bases outside the gene matches: 2. The CDR3 region has the DNA TGTGCCAGCAGCCAAGCCGACAGGGATAATTCACCCCTCCACTTT. Translated, it gives CASSQADRDNSPLHF.